This T cell receptor beta chain was observed in a study of vaccination and CD4 T cells after COVID-19. The overall study: Cultures designated as controls were supplied with a CEFX pool, an HIV-1 Nef pool, or no peptide.

Described treatment: approximately nine-day PBMC culture with coronavirus spike peptide pools or control peptides (ViraFEST assay). Sequence data for DNA of cultured CD4+ T cells were generated by the Oncomine TCR Beta short-read assay. CD4+ T cells were cultured, and genomic DNA was extracted from them. TCRdb used MiXCR to reprocess the PCR reads, holding one entry per CDR3 protein. The sample includes some 12,000 distinct CDR3 sequences, over 20% of them seen just once. Regarding this clonotype: Its antigen is undetermined.

In germline, CDR1 is LGHDT, CDR2 YNNKEL (reference sequence). Trimming stripped 1 base from V and 4 bases from J, with 13 bases between. The length of the CDR3 is 15 residues. The chain employs TRBV3-1 and TRBJ1-2; perhaps TRBD1 as D (5 bases). The starting material was CD4+ T cells from blood, cultured in vitro, obtained before SARS-CoV-2 vaccination. The receptor was derived from a human donor who received a COVID-19 vaccine. CDR3 coding DNA: TGTGCCAGCAGCCAAGGTCCCGACAGAACCTATGGCTACACCTTC. Translation gives CASSQGPDRTYGYTF.